This T cell receptor (beta chain) was sequenced for a study of radiotherapy plus CTLA-4 blockade in lung cancer. Overall study: Disease control was achieved by 31% of patients, and objective responses by 15% to 20%. The study's findings and limits: The study found tumor-derived TCR clones expanded in blood after radiotherapy plus ipilimumab. Early clone dynamics of blood T cells, plus interferon-beta, reportedly predicted response best.

Note on this clone: Its antigen is not known.

The CDR3 has 16 residues. The germline V gene encodes CDR1 SGHRS and CDR2 YFSETQ. V was clipped by 1 base and J by 1 base, with 14 bases between them. Only in-frame clones appear in the TCRdb table, and some are missing; sequencing was by immunoSEQ multiplex PCR. Seen here are about 110,000 clones, roughly 86% observed once, and the top ten hold 3.3%. Ipilimumab-mediated CTLA-4 blockade plus focal radiation was given to patients having chemo-refractory metastatic non-small-cell lung cancer. The sample consisted of peripheral blood, taken from a patient treated with radiotherapy plus ipilimumab. The receptor comes from a human donor with non-small cell lung cancer that progressed on radiotherapy plus ipilimumab. Some clones in this sample may be carry-over from other donors' samples. The chain couples TRBV5-1 to TRBJ2-5; no clear D. The CDR3 region has the DNA TGCGCCAGCAGCTTGATAACGAACGGCCTCCAAGAGACCCAGTACTTC. Its translation is CASSLITNGLQETQYF.